One and the same sample provided the 2 T cell receptor beta chains below, sequenced in a study of graft-versus-host responses after intestinal transplantation. No antigen has been identified for these receptors. The repertoire was sequenced with immunoSEQ multiplex PCR; TCRdb's copy has only in-frame clones and lacks some. This repertoire shows some 120,000 clones, approximately 90% found once; its top ten account for roughly 0.2%. The input for sequencing was unstimulated CD4+ T cells sorted from spleen or lymph node cells, taken before intestinal transplant. The source is a human donor who received an intestinal transplant.

This clone has more than one count but fewer than ten. One junction end disagrees with the germline gene, perhaps due to a read error. The chain links TRBV6-5 to TRBJ1-4; TRBD1 aligns across 7 bases. The CDR3 spans 11 residues. Germline V gives CDR1 MNHEY, CDR2 SVGAGI. The CDR3, as DNA: TGTGCCAGCAAATCCATGGGACAGACAGTTTTT. This encodes CASKSMGQTVF.

This clone appeared once. The chain is built from TRBV6-4 and TRBJ2-1; the D is unclear. Germline lookup yields CDR1 MRHNA and CDR2 SNTAGT. V was trimmed by 0 bases and J by 8 bases, leaving 8 bases between them. The CDR3 length is 13 residues. This CDR3 is CASSDSSFYEQFF. CDR3 nucleotides: TGTGCCAGCAGTGACTCTAGTTTTTATGAGCAGTTCTTC.